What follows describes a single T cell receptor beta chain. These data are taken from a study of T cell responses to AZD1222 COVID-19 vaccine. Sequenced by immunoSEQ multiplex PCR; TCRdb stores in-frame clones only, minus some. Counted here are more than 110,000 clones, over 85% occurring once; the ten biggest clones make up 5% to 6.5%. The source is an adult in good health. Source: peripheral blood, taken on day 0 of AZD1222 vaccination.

Here the CDR3 DNA reads TGTGCCACCAGTGATTTGACCGGGGAGCTGTTTTTT. Encoded protein: CATSDLTGELFF. This chain uses TRBV24-1 with TRBJ2-2; D not resolved. Between the trimmed V and J ends, which lost 0 bases and 5 bases, there was a span of 0 bases. CDR3 length: 12 residues. Looked up from germline, CDR1 is KGHDR and CDR2 is SFDVKD.